The sample holds one count of the clone carrying this T cell receptor (beta chain). There are 16 residues in the CDR3. Germline CDR1 reads SGHKS; CDR2 reads YYEKEE (reference sequence). Trimming removed 1 base at V and 6 bases at J, with 20 bases between. The sample is drawn from a study of blood T cell repertoires in COVID-19. Overall study: Samples taken during acute and convalescent COVID-19 were collected in the United States, Italy and Spain.

The protocol was immunoSEQ multiplex PCR, while the TCRdb copy is restricted to in-frame clones and leaves out a portion. The repertoire holds 240,000 or so clones, with about four fifths as singletons. The sequence derives from a woman of 80 years or more with COVID-19, enrolled during active disease. The chain employs TRBV5-5 and TRBJ2-7; possible D gene TRBD2, 6 bases. The sample comprised peripheral blood. The CDR3 sequence is CASSLPSTSSGGEQYF. DNA of the CDR3: TGTGCCAGCAGCTTGCCTAGCACCTCATCCGGGGGCGAGCAGTACTTC. The full variable domain, its missing parts supplied by reference TRBV5-5 and TRBJ2-7, is DAGVTQSPTHLIKTRGQQVTLRCSPISGHKSVSWYQQVLGQGPQFIFQYYEKEERGRGNFPDRFSARQFPNYSSELNVNALLLGDSALYLCASSLPSTSSGGEQYFGPGTRLTVT.